The following is a TCR beta chain sequence with its context. Its antigen is unknown. Germline V gene data show CDR1 as MNHEY and CDR2 as SMNVEV (reference sequence). The CDR3 has 13 residues. V gave up 4 bases and J gave up 5 bases, with 12 bases separating them. TCRdb's copy holds only in-frame clones and misses some; the assay was immunoSEQ multiplex PCR. The data contain over 120,000 clones, 80% to 90% of them seen just once; the ten biggest clones take up 3.5% to 5%. The sample originates from a study of cytomegalovirus exposure and HLA in healthy donors. For the study at large: A subsequent analysis reported that the 95 to 150 validation repertoires were produced on the same platform that had also been used for the 666 first-cohort repertoires. The study's findings and limits: The study designated 164 TCR beta chains cytomegalovirus-associated. Subsequent analysis found a tendency for first-cohort TCR clusters to co-occur within the 95 to 150 validation repertoires.

An approximately 120-subject validation cohort, separate from the approximately 720-subject first cohort, supplied the donors. This sequence joins TRBV27 and TRBJ2-7; D gene ambiguous. The source of this sequence is a man younger than 35 in good health and CMV-seropositive. Sequencing input: PBMCs. CDR3 sequence: CASSSHTDDEQYF. CDR3 coding DNA: TGTGCCAGCAGTTCCCACACAGACGACGAGCAGTACTTC.